The clone carrying this T cell receptor (beta chain) was detected ten times or more. The antigen remains unidentified. The data belong to a study of T-cell reconstitution after alpha-beta-depleted transplantation in children. Study-level findings and limits: Some patients showed high day-60 TCRbeta diversity, which derived from surviving recipient T cells and thymic progenitors.

Trimming cost V 1 base and J 0 bases, with 10 bases left between them. This CDR3 comprises 15 residues. It was with unique molecular identifiers that the TCRbeta library was prepared. A single record per CDR3 protein comes from TCRdb applying MiXCR to the PCR reads. The top ten clones hold about 5.9% of a sample with under 250,000 distinct CDR3 sequences, about 6.6% of them seen once. The chain is built from TRBV12-3 or TRBV12-4 and TRBJ2-7; possibly TRBD1 for D (6 bases). This receptor was obtained from a boy aged 2 to 10 with acute lymphoblastic leukemia, due to receive a stem cell transplant. Sequenced material: PBMCs, taken before TCRalphabeta/CD19-depleted stem cell transplant. The CDR3 DNA reads as TGTGCCAGCAGTTTAGGGGGGCCAAGCTCCTACGAGCAGTACTTC. Residues: CASSLGGPSSYEQYF.